This T cell receptor (beta chain) was captured by sequencing in a study of cytomegalovirus exposure and HLA in healthy donors. The protocol was immunoSEQ multiplex PCR, while the TCRdb copy is restricted to in-frame clones and leaves out a portion. The data contain 100,000 to 120,000 clones, 70% to 90% of them singletons. CDR3 length equals 15 residues. V was pared by 4 bases and J by 1 base, with 14 bases between. In germline, CDR1 is SGDLS, CDR2 YYNGEE. The V call is TRBV9, the J call TRBJ2-5; D is undetermined. This clonotype originated in a woman aged 18-29 years in good health and CMV-seropositive. The specimen sequenced was PBMCs. CDR3 loop: CASSLSWALQETQYF. The CDR3, as DNA: TGTGCCAGCAGCCTCAGTTGGGCCCTCCAAGAGACCCAGTACTTC.